This is a list of T cell receptor beta chains from one sample in a study of cytomegalovirus exposure and HLA in healthy donors. The table came from immunoSEQ multiplex PCR; TCRdb's copy has only in-frame clones and leaves some out. Of roughly 65,000 clones in the sample, roughly two thirds were seen once. Source material: PBMCs. The receptors derive from a man aged 35 to 55 in good health and CMV-seropositive. Both conserved end residues are part of each CDR3. Each record gives: J gene, clone size, D gene, V gene, CDR3 DNA, CDR3 protein. A D gene is named only where the DNA matches it firmly. The size field is filled for only some rows; it gives once, few, many or a size class.

TRBJ2-5,NA,NA,TRBV6-6,TGTGCCAGCAGTTACGCGGGTCCAGAGACCCAGTACTTC,CASSYAGPETQYF
TRBJ1-4,NA,TRBD1,TRBV4-2,TGTGCCAGCAGCCAAGAAGGGCCAGGGGGCACTTCCACTAATGAAAAACTGTTTTTT,CASSQEGPGGTSTNEKLFF
TRBJ2-2,few,NA,TRBV2,TGTGCCAGCCGCTACTTTAGCGGGGAGCTGTTTTTT,CASRYFSGELFF
TRBJ2-2,NA,TRBD1,TRBV19,TGTGCCAGTACTCTGACAGGGGGCTTCGGGGAGCTGTTTTTT,CASTLTGGFGELFF
TRBJ2-2,NA,TRBD1,TRBV27,TGTGCCAGCAGTTATGCGACAGGGGGCCCCGGGGAGCTGTTTTTT,CASSYATGGPGELFF
TRBJ1-1,NA,TRBD1,TRBV6-6,TGTGCCAGCACCCTCTGGACAGGGCGGGAAACTGAAGCTTTCTTT,CASTLWTGRETEAFF
TRBJ2-2,few,NA,TRBV7-9,TGTGCCAGCAGCTTATTGAGGCGGGAGAACACCGGGGAGCTGTTTTTT,CASSLLRRENTGELFF
TRBJ1-4,NA,NA,TRBV7-2,TGTGCCTCGGGGAGGGCTCGTAATGAAAAACTGTTTTTT,CASGRARNEKLFF
TRBJ1-2,NA,NA,TRBV11-2,TGTGCCAGCAGCTTAGGGCAGGGAAGTGGCTACACCTTC,CASSLGQGSGYTF
TRBJ1-1,once,TRBD1,TRBV19,TGTGCCAGTAGTGCCGGGACAGGGAGGTGGATTTTTGTAGAAGCTTTCTTT,CASSAGTGRWIFVEAFF
TRBJ2-5,NA,TRBD2,TRBV7-2,TGTGCCAGCAGCCGAAACCTAGCGGGGGGAAACCAAGAGACCCAGTACTTC,CASSRNLAGGNQETQYF
TRBJ2-7,NA,TRBD1,TRBV6-5,TGTGCCAGCAGCCCGACAGGGGCGACCTACGAGCAGTACTTC,CASSPTGATYEQYF
TRBJ2-7,NA,TRBD2,TRBV27,TGTGCCAGCAGCCGGAAGCGGGAGGGATCCTACGAGCAGTACTTC,CASSRKREGSYEQYF
TRBJ2-6,NA,TRBD1,TRBV27,TGTGCCAGCAGACGGGACAGGGATTCTGGGGCCAACGTCCTGACTTTC,CASRRDRDSGANVLTF
TRBJ2-4,NA,TRBD1,TRBV11-2,TGTGCCAGCAGCTTAATAAGGACAGGGCCCTTAGCCAAAAACATTCAGTACTTC,CASSLIRTGPLAKNIQYF
TRBJ2-3,NA,NA,TRBV10-1,TGCGCCAGCAGCGCGGTGGGTGCGGGTGCCCGGGGAGATACGCAGTATTTT,CASSAVGAGARGDTQYF
TRBJ2-2,NA,NA,TRBV5-1,TGCGCCAGCAGCTTGGGACACCCCGGCACCGGGGAGCTGTTTTTT,CASSLGHPGTGELFF
TRBJ2-1,NA,TRBD2,TRBV7-2,TGTGCCAGCACCGGACTAGCGGGCACTCGAACTCAAAATGAGCAGTTCTTC,CASTGLAGTRTQNEQFF
TRBJ2-7,NA,NA,TRBV5-4,TGTGCCAGCAGCGCGGACCGGGATACGCGCTACGAGCAGTACTTC,CASSADRDTRYEQYF
TRBJ2-2,few,NA,TRBV6-5,TGTGCCAGCAGTTTCTACGGGGAGCTGTTTTTT,CASSFYGELFF
TRBJ2-1,NA,TRBD2,TRBV30,TGTGCCTGGAGTGCTGGGGGGGGCAATGAGCAGTTCTTC,CAWSAGGGNEQFF
TRBJ1-2,NA,NA,TRBV5-1,TGCGCCAGCAGCTTGGACACAGTTGGATATGGCTACACCTTC,CASSLDTVGYGYTF
TRBJ2-3,NA,NA,TRBV27,TGTGCCAGCAGTTCATCAGATACGCAGTATTTT,CASSSSDTQYF
TRBJ2-3,NA,NA,TRBV7-9,TGTGCCAGCAGCTCTCCTTACACAGATACGCAGTATTTT,CASSSPYTDTQYF
TRBJ1-2,many,NA,TRBV5-5,TGTGCCAGCAGCGCCGACAGCTACTATGGCTACACCTTC,CASSADSYYGYTF
TRBJ2-7,NA,NA,TRBV7-2,TGTGCCAGCAGCACCCCACCAACGGGGATCTACGAGCAGTACTTC,CASSTPPTGIYEQYF
TRBJ2-5,NA,NA,TRBV6-4,TGTGCCAGCAGTGACGTAGCAGGGGGGGAGACCCAGTACTTC,CASSDVAGGETQYF
TRBJ1-5,NA,TRBD1,TRBV6-6,TGTGCCAGCAGTAAAACACAGGGGGGCAATCAGCCCCAGCATTTT,CASSKTQGGNQPQHF
TRBJ2-5,few,TRBD2,TRBV9,TGTGCCAGCAGCGTAGGGCGCGGGAGAGGCCAAGAGACCCAGTACTTC,CASSVGRGRGQETQYF
TRBJ1-1,few,NA,TRBV5-4,TGTGCCAGCAGCTTGTGGCAAATGAACACTGAAGCTTTCTTT,CASSLWQMNTEAFF